The 30 T cell receptor beta chains below were found in one sample sequenced in a study of cytomegalovirus exposure and HLA in healthy donors. The PCR had 60 Vbeta and 13 Jbeta primers. Libraries were prepared by immunoSEQ multiplex PCR; TCRdb keeps only in-frame clonotypes and omits some of them. The data contain more than 80,000 clones, roughly 70% of them singletons. The material sequenced was PBMCs. The receptors shown here come from a man between 50 and 59 years old in good health and CMV-seronegative.

About this clone itself: One junction end disagrees with the germline gene, perhaps due to a read error. The chain has TRBV7-7 and TRBJ2-1; D is possibly TRBD2 (6 bases). Germline V gene lookup returns CDR1 SSHAT and CDR2 FNYEAQ (reference sequence). This CDR3 is built from 16 residues. This CDR3 is CASSLGIGSSYNEQFF. CDR3 sequence (DNA): TGTGCTAGCAGCTTAGGTATCGGGAGTTCCTACAATGAGCAGTTCTTC.

The J gene is TRBJ2-1, the V gene TRBV12-5; TRBD2 matches 9 bases. Germline V lookup: CDR1 LGHNT, CDR2 FRNRAP. The length of the CDR3 is 15 residues. Trimming cost V 7 bases and J 7 bases; bases outside gene matches: 11. The DNA of the CDR3 is TGTGCTAGTGCCTGGCGGGAGGGCCGGAGGAATGAGCAGTTCTTC. It translates to CASAWREGRRNEQFF.

This sequence joins TRBV4-1 and TRBJ2-7; D is uncertain. Germline CDR1 and CDR2: MGHRA and YSYEKL. V dropped 1 base and J dropped 6 bases, with 16 bases sitting between them. This CDR3 has 15 residues. The CDR3 protein is CASSQAPGAISEQYV. CDR3 nucleotides: TGCGCCAGCAGCCAAGCCCCGGGTGCGATTTCCGAGCAGTACGTC.

The rearrangement links TRBV7-2 to TRBJ1-6, with 10 bases fitting TRBD1. The CDR3 runs 16 residues. Germline trimming cut 5 bases from V and 9 bases from J; bases unmatched to any gene: 10. Germline loops: CDR1 SGHTA, CDR2 FQGNSA. CDR3 bases: TGTGCCAGCAGCACGCGGACAGGGGGGTACGGTTCACCCCTCCACTTT. This encodes CASSTRTGGYGSPLHF.

This clone has just a few counts. This chain joins TRBV5-1 and TRBJ2-1; D perhaps matches TRBD2 (6 bases). Germline loops: CDR1 SGHRS, CDR2 YFSETQ. V was pared by 2 bases and J by 4 bases, with 16 bases between. The CDR3 extends over 16 amino acids. This CDR3 is CASSLETGTWYNEQFF. The CDR3, as DNA: TGCGCCAGCAGCTTAGAAACCGGGACTTGGTACAATGAGCAGTTCTTC.

The chain carries TRBV29-1 and TRBJ1-1, with D hard to call. Trimming pared 7 bases from V and 3 bases from J, leaving 15 bases between. This CDR3 comprises 13 residues. CDR1 and CDR2 (germline): SQVTM, ANQGSEA. Here the CDR3 DNA reads TGCAGCGCCCTAGATGATCCCTACACTGAAGCTTTCTTT. Encoded protein: CSALDDPYTEAFF.

The CDR3 loop reads CASTERGGRNEQFF. The CDR3 DNA reads TGTGCCAGTACGGAACGGGGGGGCCGAAATGAGCAGTTCTTC. The chain couples TRBV19 to TRBJ2-1; the match to TRBD2 covers 8 bases. Germline CDR1 LNHDA, CDR2 SQIVND (reference sequence). The CDR3 extends over 14 amino acids. V lost 7 bases and J lost 7; bases outside the gene matches: 9. Supplemented by reference TRBV19 and TRBJ2-1, the full variable domain reads DGGITQSPKYLFRKEGQNVTLSCEQNLNHDAMYWYRQDPGQGLRLIYYSQIVNDFQKGDIAEGYSVSREKKESFPLTVTSAQKNPTAFYLCASTERGGRNEQFFGPGTRLTVL.

V is TRBV4-1 and J is TRBJ2-2; D gene unclear. V was clipped by 2 bases and J by 1 base, with 11 bases between them. Germline assignment: CDR1 MGHRA and CDR2 YSYEKL. The CDR3 extends over 16 amino acids. CDR3 amino acids: CASSQFALWNTGELFF. CDR3 nucleotide sequence: TGCGCCAGCAGCCAATTCGCCCTATGGAACACCGGGGAGCTGTTTTTT.

The chain is built from TRBV10-1 and TRBJ1-2, with 8 positions matching TRBD1. The CDR3 runs 17 residues. The V and J ends lost 0 bases and 8 bases, in that order; junction bases with no gene match: 14. Germline V lookup: CDR1 WNHNN, CDR2 SYGVQD (reference sequence). The CDR3 bases are TGCGCCAGCAGTGAGTCAAGGGCCGGACAGGGAGCAAAGGGCTACACCTTC. It yields the protein CASSESRAGQGAKGYTF.

This clone was observed a single time. The gene calls are TRBV4-1 and TRBJ1-5; TRBD1 might be the D (5 bases). The V and J ends lost 3 bases and 4 bases respectively, with 10 bases between them. Per the germline V gene, CDR1 is MGHRA and CDR2 is YSYEKL. CDR3 size: 14 residues. CDR3 bases: TGCGCCAGCAGCCAGGGCAGGGTGAATCAGCCCCAGCATTTT. Translating gives CASSQGRVNQPQHF.

J is TRBJ2-5 and V is TRBV5-6, with 8 bases lining up with TRBD1. V trimming: 4 bases; J trimming: 0 bases; junction bases outside the gene matches: 8. CDR1 and CDR2 from the germline V gene are SGHDT and YYEEEE. This CDR3 is 16 amino acids long. The CDR3 coding sequence is TGTGCCAGCAGCCTTTGGGACAGGACGTACCAAGAGACCCAGTACTTC. This codes for CASSLWDRTYQETQYF.

The chain couples TRBV27 to TRBJ2-7; 9 bases line up with TRBD1. V shed 7 bases and J 3 bases; nucleotides not matched to a gene: 16. The CDR3 is made up of 17 amino acids. Germline-derived CDR1 and CDR2 are MNHEY and SMNVEV (reference sequence). CDR3 nucleotides: TGTGCCAGCACCTTCCGGACAGGGGCATCCGTTTTCTACGAGCAGTACGTC. This codes for CASTFRTGASVFYEQYV.

The chain is built from TRBV11-2 and TRBJ1-2; 10 bases are shared with TRBD1. The length of the CDR3 is 17 residues. Germline values: CDR1 SGHAT, CDR2 FQNNGV. V shed 5 bases, J shed 0 bases, and the junction held 9 bases outside the gene matches. In nucleotides, the CDR3 is TGTGCCAGCAGCCTCCGACAGGGGGCCTTAGCTAACTATGGCTACACCTTC. Translated, it gives CASSLRQGALANYGYTF.

The rearrangement links TRBV5-4 to TRBJ2-1; 10 bases line up with TRBD1. CDR3 size: 15 residues. The V segment lost 5 bases and the J segment 8 bases; nucleotides outside the gene matches: 10. Germline CDR1 reads SGHNT; CDR2 reads YYREEE (reference sequence). The chain's CDR3 is CASRLGQGVDYEQFF. The DNA of the CDR3 is TGTGCCAGCAGGTTAGGACAGGGGGTTGATTATGAGCAGTTCTTC. The full variable domain, completed using reference TRBV5-4 and TRBJ2-1, is ETGVTQSPTHLIKTRGQQVTLRCSSQSGHNTVSWYQQALGQGPQFIFQYYREEENGRGNFPPRFSGLQFPNYSSELNVNALELDDSALYLCASRLGQGVDYEQFFGPGTRLTVL.

V is TRBV18 and J is TRBJ2-3; D gene uncertain. V was shortened by 5 bases and J by 6 bases, with 12 bases between the two germline ends. The CDR3 totals 13 residues. The V gene's germline CDR1 is KGHSH and CDR2 LQKENI. CDR3 in amino acids: CASSSMVEDTQYF. Here the CDR3 DNA reads TGTGCCAGCTCATCGATGGTGGAGGATACGCAGTATTTT.

The chain couples TRBV4-2 to TRBJ2-7; a possible D gene is TRBD2 (5 bases). The CDR3 extends over 15 amino acids. CDR1 and CDR2 from the germline V gene are LGHNA and YNFKEQ. Trimming shortened V by 0 bases and J by 2 bases, and 11 bases separated the two germline ends. The CDR3 DNA reads as TGTGCCAGCAGCCAAGAACCTCGGGAAGCCTACGAGCAGTACTTC. This sequence encodes CASSQEPREAYEQYF.

In its sample, this clone was seen once. The chain combines TRBV5-1 with TRBJ2-7; TRBD2 is a possible D gene (5 bases). V lost 2 bases and J 3 bases, leaving 6 bases between the germline ends. The CDR3 contains 12 residues. Germline V CDR1 and CDR2: SGHRS, YFSETQ. The CDR3, as DNA: TGCGCCAGCAGCTTAACTAGCTACGAGCAGTACGTC. Translation: CASSLTSYEQYV.

With respect to this clone: The conserved phenylalanine or tryptophan is not found at the CDR3 terminus, so this likely reflects a read error. The chain combines TRBV7-8 with TRBJ1-3; D may be TRBD1 (5 bases). V was clipped by 5 bases and J by 0 bases, with 11 bases between them. The CDR3 is made up of 15 amino acids. Germline V lookup: CDR1 SGHVS, CDR2 FQNEAQ. CDR3 residues: CASSTGPHSGNTIYV. The CDR3 nucleotides read TGTGCCAGCAGCACAGGACCCCACTCTGGAAACACCATATATGTT.

The J gene is TRBJ2-1, the V gene TRBV7-3; D gene unclear. Trimming took 0 bases from V and 0 from J, leaving 3 bases between them. There are 14 residues in the CDR3. CDR1 is SGHTA, CDR2 FQGTGA, per germline. The CDR3 reads CASSLTSSYNEQFF. In DNA form, the CDR3 reads TGTGCCAGCAGCTTAACGAGCTCCTACAATGAGCAGTTCTTC.

The rearrangement uses TRBV5-4 and TRBJ2-7; TRBD1 matches at 9 bases. Trimming removed 4 bases from V and 4 bases from J; junction bases left unmatched: 6. CDR1 and CDR2 (germline): SGHNT, YYREEE (reference sequence). This CDR3 spans 14 amino acids. The CDR3 is CASSPGTGRYEQYV. For the CDR3, the DNA is TGTGCCAGCAGCCCGGGGACAGGGAGATACGAGCAGTACGTC.

V and J are TRBV5-6 and TRBJ1-6; TRBD1 might be the D (5 bases). The ends were cut back, 4 bases at V and 0 bases at J, with 14 bases in the middle. Germline lookup yields CDR1 SGHDT and CDR2 YYEEEE. The CDR3 loop spans 17 amino acids. The CDR3 spells CASSPGGPSSYNSPLHF. As DNA, the CDR3 is TGTGCCAGCAGCCCGGGGGGACCCAGCTCCTATAATTCACCCCTCCACTTT. The whole variable domain, remainder taken from reference TRBV5-6 and TRBJ1-6, is DAGVTQSPTHLIKTRGQQVTLRCSPKSGHDTVSWYQQALGQGPQFIFQYYEEEERQRGNFPDRFSGHQFPNYSSELNVNALLLGDSALYLCASSPGGPSSYNSPLHFGNGTRLTVT.

The rearrangement uses TRBV7-2 and TRBJ2-5; 9 bases match TRBD1. The germline CDR1 and CDR2 sequences are SGHTA and FQGNSA. This CDR3 has 17 amino acids. Trimming took 0 bases from V and 5 from J; bases not matched to a gene: 10. The CDR3 loop is CASSLAVWTGELETQYF. The CDR3 nucleotides read TGTGCCAGCAGCTTAGCGGTTTGGACAGGGGAGTTGGAGACCCAGTACTTC.

In regard to this clone: This CDR3 is also generated by other DNA sequences in the sample. The gene calls are TRBV30 and TRBJ1-2; TRBD1 might be the D (5 bases). V was trimmed by 4 bases and J by 4 bases, leaving 10 bases between them. Germline assignment: CDR1 GTSNPN and CDR2 SVGIG (reference sequence). This CDR3 contains 12 residues. DNA for the CDR3: TGTGCCTGGACGCCGGGGGGCTATGGCTACACCTTC. Translation: CAWTPGGYGYTF.

This clone was counted between two and nine times. The V call is TRBV5-1, the J call TRBJ2-1; a weak D match, TRBD2 (6 bases). Germline CDR1 is SGHRS and CDR2 is YFSETQ. There are 14 residues in the CDR3. The ends were cut back, 6 bases at V and 9 bases at J, with 19 bases in the middle. The CDR3 loop is CASKGLGLRAEQFF. The CDR3 DNA is TGCGCCAGCAAGGGACTCGGGTTAAGGGCTGAGCAGTTCTTC.

The J gene is TRBJ1-6, the V gene TRBV28; weak D call: TRBD1 (6 bases). Germline CDR1 MDHEN, CDR2 SYDVKM. CDR3 size: 15 residues. V was shortened by 2 bases and J by 8 bases, with 13 bases between the two germline ends. In DNA, the CDR3 is TGTGCCAGCAGTTTAAAACAGGGAAGGTATTCACCCCTCCACTTT. This translates into CASSLKQGRYSPLHF.

The V and J genes are TRBV5-1 and TRBJ1-1; D may be TRBD1 (5 bases). Germline V gene sequence: CDR1 SGHRS, CDR2 YFSETQ. This CDR3 contains 15 residues. V lost 4 bases to trimming and J lost 0 bases, with 13 bases between them. The CDR3 protein is CASSPWGGMNTEAFF. The DNA of the CDR3 is TGCGCCAGCAGCCCCTGGGGGGGGATGAACACTGAAGCTTTCTTT.

The chain recombines TRBV2 with TRBJ2-5; unclear D gene. The CDR3 extends over 14 amino acids. Germline lookup yields CDR1 SNHLY and CDR2 FYNNEI. Between the trimmed V and J ends, which lost 4 bases and 1 base, there was a span of 10 bases. CDR3 DNA sequence: TGTGCCAGCAGTGGTCCCTCCTTCCAAGAGACCCAGTACTTC. Residues: CASSGPSFQETQYF.

The V and J genes are TRBV5-4 and TRBJ2-5, with D possibly TRBD2 on 6 matching bases. The CDR3 is made up of 15 amino acids. Trimming shortened V by 1 base and J by 5 bases, and 15 bases separated the two germline ends. Germline-derived CDR1 and CDR2 are SGHNT and YYREEE (reference sequence). The CDR3 loop reads CASSLYPGAGETQYF. CDR3 bases: TGTGCCAGCAGCTTGTATCCGGGAGCTGGTGAGACCCAGTACTTC.

The CDR3 protein is CAWSLSFGGAGTQYF. In nucleotides, the CDR3 is TGTGCCTGGAGTTTGAGTTTTGGCGGGGCGGGGACCCAGTACTTC. V is TRBV30 and J is TRBJ2-5, with D possibly TRBD2 on 6 matching bases. The CDR3 consists of 15 residues. The germline CDR1 and CDR2 sequences are GTSNPN and SVGIG (reference sequence). V was cut by 2 bases and J by 7 bases, with 20 bases left in between. Looking up the rest from reference TRBV30 and TRBJ2-5 gives the full variable domain: SQTIHQWPATLVQPVGSPLSLECTVEGTSNPNLYWYRQAAGRGLQLLFYSVGIGQISSEVPQNLSASRPQDRQFILSSKKLLLSDSGFYLCAWSLSFGGAGTQYFGPGTRLLVL.

This clone was counted a single time. The chain has TRBV5-1 and TRBJ2-1; D possibly corresponds to TRBD1 (6 bases). With 4 bases removed from V and 7 bases from J, the gap between germline ends came to 18 bases. This CDR3 has 15 residues. Germline V CDR1 and CDR2: SGHRS, YFSETQ. The CDR3, as DNA: TGCGCCAGCAGCGAGGGGACATACATTTCTAATGAGCAGTTCTTC. Amino acids: CASSEGTYISNEQFF.